Listed below are T cell receptor beta chains from one sample, sequenced in a study of vaccination and CD4 T cells after COVID-19. TCRdb passed the PCR reads through MiXCR, listing each CDR3 protein once. Of thousands of distinct CDR3 sequences in the sample, about a sixth were seen once. What these receptors recognize is not known. What was sequenced was CD4+ T cells from blood, cultured in vitro. These receptors originate from a human donor who had recovered from COVID-19. Each CDR3 is given with its conserved first and last residue. The order of the fields is V gene, J gene, D gene, clone size, CDR3 protein, CDR3 DNA. D genes are given only for firm matches. Only part of the rows carry a size: once, few, many, or a class if the clone is expanded.

>TRBV7-2|TRBJ2-4|NA|NA
CASSFASNIQYF
TGTGCCAGCAGCTTCGCGAGTAACATTCAGTACTTC
>TRBV5-1|TRBJ2-3|NA|NA
CASSPPQTSGTDTQYF
TGTGCCAGCAGCCCTCCTCAAACCTCAGGCACAGATACGCAGTATTTT
>TRBV2|TRBJ2-1|TRBD2|few
CASSDLGGLGLINEQFF
TGTGCCAGCAGTGACTTAGGCGGACTAGGGCTGATCAATGAGCAGTTCTTC
>TRBV2|TRBJ1-5|NA|few
CASRPERRGPQHF
TGTGCCAGCAGGCCCGAGAGGCGGGGGCCCCAGCATTTT
>TRBV7-3|TRBJ1-1|NA|few
CASSPNTNTEAFF
TGTGCCAGCAGCCCAAATACGAACACTGAAGCTTTCTTT
>TRBV20-1|TRBJ2-5|TRBD2|NA
CSARPGEAGGHQETQYF
TGCAGTGCTAGACCAGGGGAGGCGGGGGGCCACCAAGAGACCCAGTACTTC
>TRBV5-4|TRBJ1-2|NA|NA
CASSLDPGFYGYTF
TGTGCCAGCAGCTTGGATCCAGGCTTCTATGGCTACACCTTC
>TRBV6-1|TRBJ1-2|TRBD1|NA
CASSEDRGGHGYTF
TGTGCCAGCAGTGAAGACAGGGGAGGGCATGGCTACACCTTC
>TRBV9|TRBJ1-2|NA|few
CASTPGRIANYGYTF
TGTGCCAGCACCCCAGGTCGAATAGCTAACTATGGCTACACCTTC
>TRBV6-1|TRBJ1-2|TRBD1|medium-sized
CASSEGQGVNYGYTF
TGTGCCAGCAGTGAGGGACAGGGGGTGAACTATGGCTACACCTTC
>TRBV12-3/TRBV12-4|TRBJ1-5|TRBD1|few
CASSSLQGTPQHF
TGTGCCAGCAGTTCCTTACAGGGGACCCCCCAGCATTTT
>TRBV6-1|TRBJ2-7|TRBD1|large
CASRSTGGEQYF
TGTGCCAGCAGATCCACAGGGGGCGAGCAGTACTTC
>TRBV20-1|TRBJ2-2|NA|large
CSASRSGNTGELFF
TGCAGTGCTAGTCGTTCAGGGAACACCGGGGAGCTGTTTTTT
>TRBV20-1|TRBJ2-1|NA|few
CSAPWGGAGEQFF
TGCAGTGCTCCCTGGGGGGGGGCGGGTGAGCAGTTCTTC
>TRBV7-9|TRBJ2-5|TRBD2|few
CASSRWTSGTERETQYF
TGTGCCAGCAGCAGATGGACTAGCGGGACCGAGCGGGAGACCCAGTACTTC
>TRBV6-1|TRBJ2-1|NA|few
CASRNPGRYNEQFF
TGTGCCAGCAGGAATCCCGGCCGATACAATGAGCAGTTCTTC
>TRBV6-5|TRBJ1-1|NA|medium-sized
CASSLSGSREAFF
TGTGCCAGCAGTTTGTCCGGGAGCCGTGAAGCTTTCTTT
>TRBV5-4|TRBJ1-2|NA|few
CASSLAGGYGYTF
TGTGCCAGCAGCTTAGCTGGGGGCTATGGCTACACCTTC
>TRBV10-3|TRBJ1-2|TRBD1|few
CAISGGGDRNYGYTF
TGTGCCATCAGTGGCGGTGGGGACAGAAACTATGGCTACACCTTC
>TRBV12-3/TRBV12-4|TRBJ2-2|TRBD2|NA
CASNLGGLAGINTGELFF
TGTGCCAGCAATTTAGGGGGACTAGCGGGGATTAACACCGGGGAGCTGTTTTTT
>TRBV7-9|TRBJ2-7|NA|medium-sized
CASSWDLRGDYEQYF
TGTGCCAGCAGCTGGGACCTACGAGGGGACTACGAGCAGTACTTC
>TRBV5-6|TRBJ2-7|TRBD1|once
CASSLGQGVSEQYF
TGTGCCAGCAGCTTGGGACAGGGGGTGTCCGAGCAGTACTTC
>TRBV6-2/TRBV6-3|TRBJ2-3|NA|medium-sized
CASKDWGTDTQYF
TGTGCCAGCAAAGACTGGGGAACAGATACGCAGTATTTT
>TRBV12-3/TRBV12-4|TRBJ2-7|NA|few
CASSWELEEQYF
TGTGCCAGCAGTTGGGAACTGGAAGAGCAGTACTTC
>TRBV2|TRBJ1-2|NA|few
CASKITQGYTF
TGTGCCAGCAAGATAACGCAGGGCTACACCTTC
>TRBV12-3/TRBV12-4|TRBJ1-6|NA|few
CASSFMGGNSPLHF
TGTGCCAGCAGTTTTATGGGCGGAAATTCACCCCTCCACTTT
>TRBV7-9|TRBJ2-7|TRBD2|NA
CASSLSGGLEQYF
TGTGCCAGCAGCTTAAGCGGGGGGCTCGAGCAGTACTTC
>TRBV27|TRBJ1-5|TRBD1|medium-sized
CASSPASAQGAYQPQHF
TGTGCCAGCAGTCCGGCCTCCGCACAGGGGGCCTATCAGCCCCAGCATTTT
>TRBV5-1|TRBJ2-3|TRBD2|NA
CASSLLTSGGGPTQYF
TGCGCCAGCAGCTTGCTCACTAGCGGGGGGGGTCCTACGCAGTATTTT
>TRBV7-2|TRBJ1-1|NA|NA
CASSLESASTEAFF
TGTGCCAGCAGCTTAGAGAGTGCGAGCACTGAAGCTTTCTTT
>TRBV6-1|TRBJ2-7|TRBD1|NA
CASGPNRGVSSYEQYF
TGTGCCAGCGGCCCTAACAGGGGCGTTAGCTCCTACGAGCAGTACTTC
>TRBV11-1|TRBJ2-1|TRBD2|NA
CASSLVGLAGGPFDNEQFF
TGTGCCAGCAGCTTAGTCGGACTAGCGGGGGGGCCCTTCGACAATGAGCAGTTCTTC
>TRBV5-1|TRBJ2-7|TRBD1|few
CASRMTGGTEQYF
TGCGCCAGCAGGATGACAGGGGGGACCGAGCAGTACTTC
>TRBV11-2|TRBJ2-1|TRBD2|few
CASSPYASGGLGDEQFF
TGTGCCAGCAGCCCTTATGCCAGCGGGGGTTTAGGTGATGAGCAGTTCTTC
>TRBV12-3/TRBV12-4|TRBJ2-7|TRBD1|NA
CASSYRGEDPYEQYF
TGTGCCAGCAGCTACAGGGGGGAAGACCCCTACGAGCAGTACTTC
>TRBV5-4|TRBJ2-1|NA|NA
CASSLEWDRVEQFF
TGTGCCAGCAGCTTGGAATGGGATCGCGTTGAGCAGTTCTTC
>TRBV11-2|TRBJ2-5|NA|NA
CASSFGGRLQETQYF
TGTGCCAGCAGCTTTGGGGGGAGGCTCCAAGAGACCCAGTACTTC
>TRBV2|TRBJ1-2|NA|large
CASRDGANYGYTF
TGTGCCAGCAGGGACGGAGCTAACTATGGCTACACCTTC
>TRBV24-1|TRBJ2-1|NA|few
CATSDGKGGREFF
TGTGCCACCAGTGACGGGAAGGGGGGACGGGAGTTCTTC
>TRBV7-6|TRBJ1-4|TRBD1|few
CASSWRQGRVADEKLFF
TGTGCCAGCAGCTGGAGACAGGGGAGGGTCGCCGATGAAAAACTGTTTTTT
>TRBV30|TRBJ1-3|NA|few
CAWSDSGNTIYF
TGTGCCTGGTCGGACTCTGGAAACACCATATATTTT
>TRBV7-8|TRBJ1-4|TRBD1|NA
CASSLARQGLGNEKLFF
TGTGCCAGCAGCTTAGCGAGACAGGGCTTGGGTAATGAAAAACTGTTTTTT
>TRBV9|TRBJ1-1|TRBD1|NA
CASSVVPTGSEAFF
TGTGCCAGCAGCGTAGTCCCGACAGGGTCTGAAGCTTTCTTT
>TRBV5-6|TRBJ2-3|NA|few
CASSVLRGHVGTDTQYF
TGTGCCAGCAGCGTACTCAGGGGCCACGTCGGCACAGATACGCAGTATTTT
>TRBV12-3/TRBV12-4|TRBJ1-6|NA|few
CASSFRRNSPLHF
TGTGCCAGCAGTTTTCGGCGGAATTCACCCCTCCACTTT
>TRBV19|TRBJ1-1|NA|medium-sized
CASRYANTEAFF
TGTGCCAGTAGGTATGCAAACACTGAAGCTTTCTTT
>TRBV30|TRBJ2-1|NA|NA
CAGGKRATYNEQFF
TGTGCCGGGGGTAAGCGGGCAACCTACAATGAGCAGTTCTTC
>TRBV6-1|TRBJ1-1|NA|large
CASSRGVGDTEAFF
TGTGCCAGCAGTCGTGGCGTAGGGGACACTGAAGCTTTCTTT
>TRBV29-1|TRBJ2-1|NA|NA
CSTSYGVDGYNEQFF
TGCAGCACGTCATATGGGGTGGACGGTTACAATGAGCAGTTCTTC
>TRBV5-1|TRBJ2-3|TRBD2|NA
CASSLGNGGNTDTQYF
TGCGCCAGCAGCTTGGGGAACGGGGGGAACACAGATACGCAGTATTTT